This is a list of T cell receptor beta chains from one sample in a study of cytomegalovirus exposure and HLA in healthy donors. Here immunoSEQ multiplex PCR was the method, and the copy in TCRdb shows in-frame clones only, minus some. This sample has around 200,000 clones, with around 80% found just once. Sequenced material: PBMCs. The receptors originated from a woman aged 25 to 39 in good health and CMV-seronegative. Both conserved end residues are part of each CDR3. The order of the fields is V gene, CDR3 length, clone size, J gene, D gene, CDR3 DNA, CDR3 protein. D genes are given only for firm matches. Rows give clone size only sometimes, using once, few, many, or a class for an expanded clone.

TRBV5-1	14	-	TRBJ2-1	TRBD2	TGCGCCAGCAGCTCGGGGACTAGCGGGGGAAGGGTGTTCTTC	CASSSGTSGGRVFF
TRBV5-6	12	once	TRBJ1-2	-	TGTGCCAGCAGCTTGGATGGGGGCGGCTACACCTTC	CASSLDGGGYTF
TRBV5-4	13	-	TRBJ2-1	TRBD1	TGTGCCAGCAGCGGGACAGGGACCGATGAGCAGTTCTTC	CASSGTGTDEQFF
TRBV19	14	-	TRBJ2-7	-	TGTGCCAGTAGTACTACTAGGGACTCCTACGAGCAGTACTTC	CASSTTRDSYEQYF
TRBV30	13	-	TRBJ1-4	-	TGTGCCTGGAAGCGGGCGCTTAATGAAAAACTGTTTTTT	CAWKRALNEKLFF
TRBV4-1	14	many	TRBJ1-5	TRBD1	TGCGCCAGCAGCCAACCAGGGGGCGGTCAGCCCCAGCATTTT	CASSQPGGGQPQHF
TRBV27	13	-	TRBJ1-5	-	TGTGCCAGCAGTTTCAATAGCAATCAGCCCCAGCATTTT	CASSFNSNQPQHF
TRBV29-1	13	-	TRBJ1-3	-	TGCAGCGTTGCAGGGTCCTCTGGAAACACCATATATTTT	CSVAGSSGNTIYF
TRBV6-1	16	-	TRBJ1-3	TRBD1	TGTGCCAGCAGCGAACGGGGGACAGGGGTCGGAAACACCATATATTTT	CASSERGTGVGNTIYF
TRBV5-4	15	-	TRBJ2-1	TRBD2	TGTGCCAGCAGCTTAACTAGCGGGCCAAGAGGTGAGCAGTTCTTC	CASSLTSGPRGEQFF
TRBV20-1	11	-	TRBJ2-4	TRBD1	TGCAGTGCTGGGACCGGGACAGGGCTTTACTTC	CSAGTGTGLYF
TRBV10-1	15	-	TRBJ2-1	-	TGCGCCAGCAGTGAGTCGGCTAGCGCGAACAATGAGCAGTTCTTC	CASSESASANNEQFF
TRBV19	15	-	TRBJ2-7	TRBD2	TGTGCCAGTAGTGCCGCTAGCGGGGCGGCTTACGAGCAGTACTTC	CASSAASGAAYEQYF
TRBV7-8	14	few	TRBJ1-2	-	TGTGCCAGCATCCCTGGCAGGCAGACCTATGGCTACACCTTC	CASIPGRQTYGYTF
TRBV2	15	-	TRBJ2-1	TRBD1	TGTGCCAGCAGATTACCGGGACAGGGCAGCCATGAGCAGTTCTTC	CASRLPGQGSHEQFF
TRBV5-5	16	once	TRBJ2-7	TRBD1	TGTGCCAGCAGCCAAGTGTCGGGACAGGGGGCCTTCGAGCAGTACTTC	CASSQVSGQGAFEQYF